This T cell receptor (beta chain) was observed in a study of blood T cell repertoires in COVID-19. V lost 3 bases, J lost 5 bases, and 15 bases lay in between. This CDR3 has 15 residues. Per the germline V gene, CDR1 is SGHRS and CDR2 is YFSETQ. Sequencing used immunoSEQ multiplex PCR; TCRdb keeps in-frame clones, though not all of them. The sample lists about 240,000 clones, approximately 87% occurring once. The TCR comes from a man aged 55 to 70 with acute or convalescent COVID-19. The sequencing input was peripheral blood. V usage is TRBV5-1 and J usage is TRBJ2-1; D gene uncertain. In DNA, the CDR3 is TGCGCCAGCAGCTCGCTGAGAGGTAGCAACAATGAGCAGTTCTTC. This codes for CASSSLRGSNNEQFF.